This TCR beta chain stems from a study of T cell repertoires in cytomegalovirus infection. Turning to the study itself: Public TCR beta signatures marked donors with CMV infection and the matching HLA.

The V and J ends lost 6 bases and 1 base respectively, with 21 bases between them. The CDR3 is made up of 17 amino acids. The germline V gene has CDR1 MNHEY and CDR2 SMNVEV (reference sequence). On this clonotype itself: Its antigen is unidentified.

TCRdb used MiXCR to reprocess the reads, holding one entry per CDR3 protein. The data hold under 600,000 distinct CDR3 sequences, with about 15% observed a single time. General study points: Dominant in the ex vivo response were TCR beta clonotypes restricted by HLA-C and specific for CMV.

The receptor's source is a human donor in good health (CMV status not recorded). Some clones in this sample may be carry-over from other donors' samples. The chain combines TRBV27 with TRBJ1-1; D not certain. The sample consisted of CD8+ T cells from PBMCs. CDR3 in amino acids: CASSGDPKRLPNTEAFF. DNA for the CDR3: TGTGCCAGCAGCGGAGACCCGAAACGACTCCCGAACACTGAAGCTTTCTTT.